The 8 T cell receptor beta chains reported below all come from one sample, sequenced in a study of CD8 T cells in ankylosing spondylitis (dated by TCRdb to 2017 to 2019). Library construction relied on 5' RACE. Sequencing took place on an Illumina HiSeq 2500. The public sequencing data were trimmed at Q25 with fastp and processed into clonotypes with MiXCR by TCRdb, which kept only in-frame beta chains. Under each unique CDR3 protein, matching rows form one entry showing the most common genes and DNA. The sample table contains 200,000 to 250,000 distinct CDR3 sequences; only one count was recorded for around 25% of them. 6.6% of the sample is held by the ten biggest clonotypes. Material for sequencing was blood, either unsorted or a sorted T cell fraction (not recorded which). These receptors all come from a male donor with ankylosing spondylitis or in good health (not recorded which).

This clonotype was observed a handful of times. The CDR3 region is CSAGTNTEAFF. In DNA, the CDR3 is TGCAGTGCTGGGACGAATACTGAAGCTTTCTTT. The chain recombines TRBV20-1 with TRBJ1-1; tentatively, D is TRBD1 (5 bases). The CDR3 length is 11 residues. CDR1 and CDR2 (germline): DFQATT, SNEGSKA (reference sequence). The V and J ends lost 5 bases and 5 bases respectively, with 9 bases between them.

This clonotype was found many times. The V and J genes are TRBV5-6 and TRBJ1-1; D gene ambiguous. CDR1 and CDR2 from the germline V gene are SGHDT and YYEEEE. The CDR3 runs to 12 residues. V was pared by 0 bases and J by 7 bases, with 7 bases between. This CDR3 reads CASSLGKIEAFF. CDR3 sequence (DNA): TGTGCCAGCAGCTTGGGGAAGATTGAAGCTTTCTTT.

J is TRBJ1-2 and V is TRBV29-1, with D unclear. CDR1 is SQVTM, CDR2 ANQGSEA, per germline. This CDR3 is 12 amino acids long. The ends were cut back, 1 base at V and 5 bases at J, with 8 bases in the middle. CDR3 nucleotide sequence: TGCAGCGTTGAAGGGTCACAGTATGGCTACACCTTC. The encoded protein is CSVEGSQYGYTF.

The sample holds many counts of this clonotype. A read error may produce the germline difference seen at one junction end. The rearrangement joins TRBV5-1 to TRBJ1-1, with D perhaps TRBD1 (5 bases). This CDR3 has 15 residues. In germline, CDR1 is SGHRS, CDR2 YFSETQ. The CDR3 region has the DNA TGCGCCAGCAGCTTGGAGGGGTCTTGGAACGCTGAAGCTTTCTTT. This gives the protein CASSLEGSWNAEAFF. The whole variable domain, filled in from reference TRBV5-1 and TRBJ1-1, reads KAGVTQTPRYLIKTRGQQVTLSCSPISGHRSVSWYQQTPGQGLQFLFEYFSETQRNKGNFPGRFSGRQFSNSRSEMNVSTLELGDSALYLCASSLEGSWNAEAFFGQGTRLTVV.

V and J are TRBV20-1 and TRBJ2-1; D is ambiguous. The CDR3 is made up of 14 amino acids. Deletions cut 0 bases from V and 6 bases from J, with 12 bases between. From germline, CDR1 is DFQATT and CDR2 SNEGSKA (reference sequence). In DNA, the CDR3 is TGCAGTGCTAGAGATGATCGAGTGCCCAATGAGCAGTTCTTC. Encoded protein: CSARDDRVPNEQFF.

The gene calls are TRBV20-1 and TRBJ2-3; 16 bases align to TRBD2. CDR1 is DFQATT, CDR2 SNEGSKA, per germline (reference sequence). This CDR3 has 18 amino acids. Trimming at V came to 1 base and at J to 5 bases, leaving 9 bases not matched to a gene. Here the CDR3 DNA reads TGCAGTGCTAGAGGGGGGACTAGCGGGAGGGGCCGGGGAGATACGCAGTATTTT. Encoded protein: CSARGGTSGRGRGDTQYF.

The rearrangement links TRBV29-1 to TRBJ1-1, with 8 bases aligning to TRBD1. Losses at the gene ends were 4 bases for V and 2 bases for J; bases not matched to a gene: 3. The CDR3 is made up of 13 amino acids. CDR1 SQVTM and CDR2 ANQGSEA come from the germline V gene. Written as DNA, the CDR3 is TGCAGCGTTGCGTCAGGGGGCAACACTGAAGCTTTCTTT. Translated, it gives CSVASGGNTEAFF.

The rearrangement joins TRBV29-1 to TRBJ2-7; TRBD1 is a possible D gene (6 bases). The V and J ends lost 4 bases and 4 bases respectively, with 17 bases between them. Per the germline V gene, CDR1 is SQVTM and CDR2 is ANQGSEA. This CDR3 comprises 14 residues. For the CDR3, the DNA is TGCAGCGTTGCTCCGGACAGAACAATATACGAGCAGTACTTC. Its translation: CSVAPDRTIYEQYF.